This T cell receptor (beta chain) was identified during a study of CD8+ T cells in alopecia areata. Study-wide results and limits: In patients, TCRs were shared less clearly than in mice, and HLA may possibly be involved.

A remark on this clone: Antigen unknown.

CDR1 is PRHDT, CDR2 FYEKMQ, per germline (reference sequence). The CDR3 is 14 amino acids. V lost 1 base and J 0 bases, leaving 7 bases between the germline ends. cDNA serving as the sequencing template came from extracted, reverse transcribed RNA. Repertoires were generated with immunoSEQ multiplex PCR, while TCRdb's copy carries only in-frame clones and drops some. The sample lists over 120,000 clones, around three fifths occurring once. Sampling of alopecia areata patients yielded lesional scalp punch biopsies as well as peripheral blood. CD4+ and CD8+ T cells were sorted from PBMCs stained for CD3, CD4 and CD8.

The rearrangement links TRBV13 to TRBJ2-7, with D perhaps assigned TRBD1 or TRBD2 (5 bases each). This receptor was identified in a human donor with alopecia areata. The sequencing used CD4+ T cells sorted from blood, collected at week 0. The CDR3 region is CASSLAGGSYEQYF. The CDR3, as DNA: TGTGCCAGCAGCTTAGCTGGGGGCTCCTACGAGCAGTACTTC.